The clone carrying this T cell receptor (beta chain) was detected a few times. The antigen remains undetermined. The data derive from a study of T cells after yellow fever vaccination. Across the study: SMART-Seq v4 Ultra Low Input prepared libraries from low-cell fractions.

TCRdb ran MiXCR on the 5' RACE reads and lists one entry per CDR3 protein. The table has approximately 110,000 distinct CDR3 sequences, more than 7.5% seen once. Study-wide findings and caveats: Clones from primary vaccination mostly reappeared after the booster (96% CD4, 88% CD8).

Trimming pared 5 bases from V and 7 bases from J, leaving 12 bases between. Germline V gives CDR1 KGHSH, CDR2 LQKENI. The CDR3 has 13 amino acids. The TCR sequence derives from a man aged 30 to 45 who received the YFV17D yellow fever vaccine. This chain connects TRBV18 to TRBJ1-5; D is unresolved. The sequenced sample was CD8+ T cells sorted from PBMCs, obtained 45 days after the yellow fever booster vaccination. The CDR3 region is CASSKEPPQPQHF. The CDR3 bases are TGTGCCAGCTCAAAGGAGCCACCCCAGCCCCAGCATTTT.